This TCR beta chain was recovered during a study of OX40 agonist ivuxolimab in advanced cancers. General study points: Among T cells, CD8+ cells averaged more expanded clones than CD4+ cells. Dose levels from 0.1 to 3.0 mg/kg saw CD4+ and CD8+ blood T cells expand clonally by week 6. Nonresponders, in some cases, also had low normalized T-cell clonal expansion.

Produced via immunoSEQ multiplex PCR; TCRdb's table is partial and in-frame only. The sample shows around 150,000 clones, 85% to 95% of them seen only once. Turning to this clone: The target antigen is unknown.

Autoimmune disease history or systemic immunosuppression barred patients. The V gene's germline CDR1 is SGDLS and CDR2 YYNGEE. CDR3 length: 16 amino acids. J lost 1 base, V lost 3 bases, and 6 bases had no gene match. The rearrangement links TRBV9 to TRBJ2-7; TRBD2 agrees at 11 bases. Sequenced here: CD4+ or CD8+ T cells sorted from blood, sampled in a trial of the OX40 agonist ivuxolimab. The origin of this receptor is an adult with an advanced solid tumor such as melanoma, head and neck, liver or kidney cancer. The CDR3, as DNA: TGTGCCAGCAGCGCGTCCGGGACTAGCGGATCCTACGAGCAGTACTTC. Protein product: CASSASGTSGSYEQYF.